The source of this T cell receptor beta chain is a study of OX40 agonist ivuxolimab in advanced cancers. Findings and caveats of the study: Some patients without response likewise showed low normalized clonal expansion. Among the lowest levels of clonal expansion were found in partial responders at 0.1-3.0 mg/kg.

The assay was immunoSEQ multiplex PCR, and TCRdb's table has in-frame clones only and misses some. The sample carries about 46,000 clones, roughly 90% recorded once. The CDR3 length is 16 residues. Trimming pared 2 bases from V and 5 bases from J, leaving 16 bases between. Germline CDR1 reads LGHNA; CDR2 reads YNFKEQ. This clone showed up just once. Its antigen is not identified. Sequencing used CD4+ or CD8+ T cells sorted from blood, obtained in a trial of the OX40 agonist ivuxolimab. The chain recombines TRBV4-2 with TRBJ2-1; possibly TRBD2 for D (5 bases). This clonotype was sampled from an adult with an advanced solid tumor such as melanoma, head and neck, liver or kidney cancer. CDR3 region: CASSQPWKGDDNEQFF. As DNA, the CDR3 is TGTGCCAGCAGCCAACCCTGGAAGGGAGACGACAATGAGCAGTTCTTC.